This passage covers 17 T cell receptor beta chains from one sample sequenced in a study of T cell clonality in common variable immunodeficiency. Measured with immunoSEQ multiplex PCR; TCRdb has only the in-frame clones, and not every one. The sample presents some 42,000 clones, none singletons. The sequenced sample consisted of peripheral blood mononuclear cells. These TCRs come from a person aged 18 to 75 in good health.

This clone was detected ten times or more. Sequencing ends 3 residues short of the CDR3 end; the germline J gene provides the rest. This chain joins TRBV5-4 and TRBJ2-3, with 12 bases matching TRBD1. V trimming: 2 bases; J trimming: 6 bases; junction bases outside the gene matches: 7. Germline CDR1 reads SGHNT; CDR2 reads YYREEE (reference sequence). The CDR3 covers 16 residues. The CDR3 protein is CASSFTGTGGADTQYF. Incomplete CDR3 DNA: TGTGCCAGCAGCTTCACCGGGACAGGGGGCGCGGATACG.

This clone was found many times. The missing CDR3 end, 3 residues past where the read stops, is filled in from the germline J gene. The V call is TRBV20-1, the J call TRBJ2-1; 8 bases line up with TRBD1. The CDR3 spans 16 residues. CDR1 and CDR2 from the germline V gene are DFQATT and SNEGSKA (reference sequence). After removal of 0 bases from V and 7 bases from J, the junction contained 11 bases not matched to a gene. The DNA read from the CDR3 is TGCAGTGCTAGAGACCCCTCAATTAACAGGGGGAATGAG. Protein product: CSARDPSINRGNE. The entire CDR3 is CSARDPSINRGNEQFF.

Turning to this clone: The observed sequence ends 3 residues before the CDR3 terminus, with the missing tail filled in from the germline J gene. The chain links TRBV7-3 to TRBJ1-6; 8 positions agree with TRBD1. This CDR3 has 15 residues. The V gene's germline CDR1 is SGHTA and CDR2 FQGTGA. V shed 2 bases, J shed 8 bases, and the junction held 5 bases outside the gene matches. The sequenced part of the CDR3 DNA is TGTGCCAGCAGCTTACAGGGGGCTGAAGATTCACCC. Translated, it gives CASSLQGAEDSP. The whole CDR3 is CASSLQGAEDSPLHF.

This clone was observed many times. The CDR3 goes on 3 residues after the read ends, and that part is filled in from the germline J gene. The gene calls are TRBV5-1 and TRBJ1-1; 9 bases are a match to TRBD1. This CDR3 is 15 amino acids long. Trimming took 4 bases from V and 7 from J; bases not matched to a gene: 11. Germline V lookup: CDR1 SGHRS, CDR2 YFSETQ. The chain's CDR3 is CASSASQGAPSEAFF. The CDR3 DNA, read in part, is TGCGCCAGCAGCGCCTCACAGGGGGCTCCGAGTGAA. Together with reference TRBV5-1 and TRBJ1-1, the CDR3 gives the full variable domain: KAGVTQTPRYLIKTRGQQVTLSCSPISGHRSVSWYQQTPGQGLQFLFEYFSETQRNKGNFPGRFSGRQFSNSRSEMNVSTLELGDSALYLCASSASQGAPSEAFFGQGTRLTVV.

This clone was picked up many times. The read is 3 residues too short to cover the CDR3 end, so that end is filled in from the germline J gene. J is TRBJ2-7 and V is TRBV11-2, with 12 bases lining up with TRBD2. Germline V lookup: CDR1 SGHAT, CDR2 FQNNGV. The CDR3 is 14 residues long. The junction had 2 bases not matched to a gene; V was cut back by 4 bases and J by 4 bases. CDR3 in amino acids: CASSSGTSGYEQYF. CDR3 bases read: TGTGCCAGCAGCTCAGGGACTAGCGGGTACGAG.

This clone appeared many times. The CDR3 end is not reached by the read, which stops 3 residues before it; the germline J gene fills it in. The chain recombines TRBV19 with TRBJ2-1; 8 positions agree with TRBD2. Germline V gene lookup returns CDR1 LNHDA and CDR2 SQIVND (reference sequence). Trimming cost V 5 bases and J 6 bases; bases outside gene matches: 9. The CDR3 has 15 residues. The sequenced CDR3 bases are TGTGCCAGTAGTCCCCCGGGACTAGTCGTCAATGAG. Translation: CASSPPGLVVNE. The whole CDR3 protein is CASSPPGLVVNEQFF.

This clone has a count of ten or more. The CDR3 end falls 3 residues outside the read, so it is completed with the germline J gene. The V call is TRBV7-9, the J call TRBJ1-1; D might be TRBD1 (6 bases). The V gene lost 5 bases and the J gene lost 4 bases, with 17 bases spanning the gap. The CDR3 totals 15 residues. Per germline, CDR1 SEHNR and CDR2 FQNEAQ (reference sequence). Incomplete CDR3 DNA: TGTGCCAGCAGCGCCATCCAGGGGAAGGTCACTGAA. It specifies CASSAIQGKVTE. The full CDR3 is CASSAIQGKVTEAFF.

This clone was counted ten times or more. The part of the CDR3 DNA that was read is TGTGCCAGCAGTGAAGATGCAGGGATAGAAAACACTGAA. This gives the protein CASSEDAGIENTE. The CDR3 reads in full as CASSEDAGIENTEAFF. This chain connects TRBV2 to TRBJ1-1; possible D gene TRBD1, 5 bases. The DNA ends 3 residues before the CDR3 does, and the rest of the CDR3 is filled in from the germline J gene. This CDR3 contains 16 residues. Per the germline V gene, CDR1 is SNHLY and CDR2 is FYNNEI. V gave up 1 base and J gave up 2 bases, with 14 bases separating them.

This clone was recorded at least ten times. Coverage ceases 3 residues before the CDR3 finishes, and the germline J gene fills in the end. This sequence joins TRBV6-1 and TRBJ2-7; 7 bases are shared with TRBD2. CDR1 MNHNS and CDR2 SASEGT come from the germline V gene. The CDR3 loop spans 13 amino acids. V lost 4 bases to trimming and J lost 4 bases; unmatched junction nucleotides: 4. This CDR3 is CASSGGRGYEQYF. The CDR3 DNA, read in part, is TGTGCCAGCAGTGGCGGGAGAGGGTACGAG.

Comment on this clone: Sequencing ends 3 residues short of the CDR3 end; the germline J gene provides the rest. The V gene is TRBV7-9, the J gene TRBJ1-1; possibly TRBD1 for D (5 bases). The V and J ends lost 8 bases and 1 base respectively, with 8 bases between them. Germline CDR1 is SEHNR and CDR2 is FQNEAQ (reference sequence). CDR3 length: 12 amino acids. Incomplete CDR3 DNA: TGTGCCAGCCGGGGGGGGAACACTGAA. This encodes CASRGGNTE. The full-length CDR3 reads as CASRGGNTEAFF.

The table lists this clone with many counts. The read terminates 3 residues before the CDR3 end, so the remaining end is supplied by the germline J gene. V and J are TRBV18 and TRBJ2-7; 8 bases map to TRBD2. This CDR3 has 15 residues. The germline V gene has CDR1 KGHSH and CDR2 LQKENI. J gave up 4 bases and V 2 bases, and 7 bases lay outside the gene matches. CDR3 protein: CASSPTLAGAYEQYF. CDR3 DNA, as far as it was read: TGTGCCAGCTCACCAACTCTAGCGGGCGCATACGAG.

This clone showed up many times. Coverage ceases 3 residues before the CDR3 finishes, and the germline J gene fills in the end. The chain links TRBV19 to TRBJ1-1; D gene unclear. This CDR3 has 14 residues. V was trimmed by 3 bases and J by 1 base, leaving 9 bases between them. Per the germline V gene, CDR1 is LNHDA and CDR2 is SQIVND (reference sequence). CDR3 DNA, as far as it was read: TGTGCCAGTAGTATTAACGACAAGAACACTGAA. It encodes CASSINDKNTE. The complete CDR3 reads CASSINDKNTEAFF.

This clone was found many times. The read comes to an end 3 residues before the CDR3 does, leaving the germline J gene to fill in the end. V usage is TRBV7-3 and J usage is TRBJ2-2; 12 bases fit TRBD2. V lost 6 bases to trimming and J lost 7 bases; unmatched junction nucleotides: 3. Germline V gives CDR1 SGHTA, CDR2 FQGTGA. This CDR3 has 14 amino acids. CDR3 residues: CASSRTSGIGELFF. The CDR3 bases that were read are TGTGCCAGCAGTCGGACTAGCGGGATCGGGGAG.

This clone was detected many times. From the germline J gene comes the end of the CDR3, since the read stops 3 residues before it. The chain is built from TRBV7-6 and TRBJ1-5, with D perhaps matching TRBD1 (5 bases). Germline values: CDR1 SGHVS, CDR2 FNYEAQ. Trimming shortened V by 5 bases and J by 6 bases, and 14 bases separated the two germline ends. This CDR3 comprises 14 residues. The chain's CDR3 is CASSPQGDGQPQHF. CDR3 DNA (partial): TGTGCCAGCAGCCCTCAGGGTGATGGTCAGCCC.

This clone occurred many times. The CDR3 end falls 3 residues outside the read, so it is completed with the germline J gene. The chain has TRBV5-1 and TRBJ2-2; a possible D gene is TRBD1 (6 bases). In germline, CDR1 is SGHRS, CDR2 YFSETQ. There are 15 residues in the CDR3. The V and J ends lost 1 base and 2 bases respectively, with 9 bases between them. CDR3 bases read: TGCGCCAGCAGCTTGTACAGGGATAACACCGGGGAG. Its protein product is CASSLYRDNTGE. The CDR3 reads in full as CASSLYRDNTGELFF.

To note about this clone: Read data end 3 residues before the CDR3 end; the end is taken from the germline J gene. The J gene is TRBJ2-2, the V gene TRBV23-1, with 7 bases lining up with TRBD2. TRBV23-1 carries the ORF label, with uncertain function. The CDR3 is 16 amino acids. V trimming: 6 bases; J trimming: 2 bases; junction bases outside the gene matches: 9. The CDR3 protein is CASSRRPSGNTGELFF. The DNA read from the CDR3 is TGCGCCAGCAGCCGCCGGCCTAGCGGAAACACCGGGGAG.

This clone has a count of ten or more. The CDR3 goes on 3 residues after the read ends, and that part is filled in from the germline J gene. The genes are TRBV7-3 and TRBJ2-7; D perhaps matches TRBD1 (6 bases). Germline CDR1 reads SGHTA; CDR2 reads FQGTGA. V was shortened by 5 bases and J by 6 bases, with 14 bases between the two germline ends. There are 13 residues in the CDR3. The DNA read from the CDR3 is TGTGCCAGCAGCCCCAGGGGAGCCTCCGAG. This encodes CASSPRGASE. Given in full, the CDR3 is CASSPRGASEQYF.